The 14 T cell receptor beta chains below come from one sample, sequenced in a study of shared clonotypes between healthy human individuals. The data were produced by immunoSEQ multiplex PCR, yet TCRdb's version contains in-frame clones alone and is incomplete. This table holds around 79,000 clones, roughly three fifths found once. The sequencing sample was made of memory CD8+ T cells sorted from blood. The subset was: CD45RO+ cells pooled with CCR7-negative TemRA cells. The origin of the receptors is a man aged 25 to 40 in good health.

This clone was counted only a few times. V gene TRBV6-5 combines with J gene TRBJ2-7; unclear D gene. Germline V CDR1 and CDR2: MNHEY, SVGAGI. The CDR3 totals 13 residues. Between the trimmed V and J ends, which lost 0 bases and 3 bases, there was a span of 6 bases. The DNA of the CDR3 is TGTGCCAGCAGTTACTCGCACAGCTACGAGCAGTACTTC. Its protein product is CASSYSHSYEQYF.

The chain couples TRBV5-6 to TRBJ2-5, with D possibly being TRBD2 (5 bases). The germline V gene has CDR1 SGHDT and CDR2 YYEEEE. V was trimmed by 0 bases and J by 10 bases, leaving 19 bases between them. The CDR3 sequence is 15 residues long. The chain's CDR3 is CASSLAQLRRGNQYF. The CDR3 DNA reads TGTGCCAGCAGCTTGGCGCAGTTACGCCGGGGAAACCAGTACTTC.

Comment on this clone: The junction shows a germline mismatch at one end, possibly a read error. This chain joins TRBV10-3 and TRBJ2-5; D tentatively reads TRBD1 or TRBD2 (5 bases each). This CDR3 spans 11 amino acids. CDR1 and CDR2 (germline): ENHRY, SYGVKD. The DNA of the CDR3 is TGTGCCATCAGTGAAGGGGAGATCCAGTACTTC. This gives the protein CAISEGEIQYF.

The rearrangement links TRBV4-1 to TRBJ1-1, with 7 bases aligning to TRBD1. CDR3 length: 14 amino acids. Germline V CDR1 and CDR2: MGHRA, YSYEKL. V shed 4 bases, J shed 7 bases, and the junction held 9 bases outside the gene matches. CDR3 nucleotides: TGCGCCAGCAGCCTCTCGCCAACAGGGGTTGAAGCTTTCTTT. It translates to CASSLSPTGVEAFF.

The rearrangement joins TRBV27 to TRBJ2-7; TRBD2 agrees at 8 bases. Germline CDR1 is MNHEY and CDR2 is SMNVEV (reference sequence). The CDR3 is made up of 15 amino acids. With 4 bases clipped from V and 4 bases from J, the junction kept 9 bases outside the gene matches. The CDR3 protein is CASSWVREGRYEQYF. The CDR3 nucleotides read TGTGCCAGCAGTTGGGTCCGGGAGGGCCGTTACGAGCAGTACTTC.

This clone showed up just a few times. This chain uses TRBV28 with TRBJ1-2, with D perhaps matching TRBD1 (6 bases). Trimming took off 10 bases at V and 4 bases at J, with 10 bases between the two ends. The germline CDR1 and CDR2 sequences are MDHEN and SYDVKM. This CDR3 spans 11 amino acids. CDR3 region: CAIGQSYGYTF. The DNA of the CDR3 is TGTGCCATTGGACAGTCCTATGGCTACACCTTC.

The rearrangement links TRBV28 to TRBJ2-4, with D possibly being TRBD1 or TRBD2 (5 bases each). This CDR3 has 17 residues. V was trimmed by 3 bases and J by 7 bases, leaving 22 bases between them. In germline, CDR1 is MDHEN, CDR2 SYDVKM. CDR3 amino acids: CASSFHADVGAVNIQYF. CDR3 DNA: TGTGCCAGCAGTTTTCACGCCGATGTCGGGGCGGTGAACATTCAGTACTTC.

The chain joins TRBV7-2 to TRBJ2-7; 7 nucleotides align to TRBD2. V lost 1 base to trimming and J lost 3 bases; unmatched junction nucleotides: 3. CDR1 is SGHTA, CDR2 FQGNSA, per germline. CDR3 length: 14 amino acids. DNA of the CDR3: TGTGCCAGCAGCTTAGGCGGGAGTTACTACGAGCAGTACTTC. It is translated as CASSLGGSYYEQYF.

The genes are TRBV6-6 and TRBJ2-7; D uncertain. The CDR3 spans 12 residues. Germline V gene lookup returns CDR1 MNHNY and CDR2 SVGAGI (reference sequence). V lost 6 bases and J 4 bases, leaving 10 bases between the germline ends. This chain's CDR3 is CASRADGYEQYF. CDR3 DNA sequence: TGTGCCAGCAGGGCGGACGGGTACGAGCAGTACTTC.

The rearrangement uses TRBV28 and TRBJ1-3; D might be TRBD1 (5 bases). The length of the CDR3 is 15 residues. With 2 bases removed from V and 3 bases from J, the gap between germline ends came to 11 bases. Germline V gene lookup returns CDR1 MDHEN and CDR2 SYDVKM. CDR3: CASSLLGEGGNTIYF. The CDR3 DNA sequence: TGTGCCAGCAGTTTACTGGGGGAAGGTGGAAACACCATATATTTT.

As DNA, the CDR3 is TGTGCCAGCAGCCTTAGCGGCGTAGCCTACGAGCAGTACTTC. It translates to CASSLSGVAYEQYF. This chain links TRBV7-2 with TRBJ2-7; tentatively, D is TRBD2 (6 bases). V was shortened by 5 bases and J by 2 bases, with 13 bases between the two germline ends. CDR1 is SGHTA and CDR2 is FQGNSA in the germline V gene. CDR3 length: 14 amino acids.

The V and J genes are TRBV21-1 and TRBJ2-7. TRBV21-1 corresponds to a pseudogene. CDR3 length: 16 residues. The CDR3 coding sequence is TGTGCCAGCAGCAAAGCAAAGGCGGCCGGGCCCTACGAGCAGTACTTC. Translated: CASSKAKAAGPYEQYF.

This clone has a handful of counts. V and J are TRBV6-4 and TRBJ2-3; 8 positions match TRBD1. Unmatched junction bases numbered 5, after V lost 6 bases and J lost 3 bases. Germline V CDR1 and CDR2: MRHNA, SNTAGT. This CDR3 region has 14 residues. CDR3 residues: CASSDQGATDTQYF. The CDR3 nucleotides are TGTGCCAGCAGCGATCAGGGGGCTACAGATACGCAGTATTTT.

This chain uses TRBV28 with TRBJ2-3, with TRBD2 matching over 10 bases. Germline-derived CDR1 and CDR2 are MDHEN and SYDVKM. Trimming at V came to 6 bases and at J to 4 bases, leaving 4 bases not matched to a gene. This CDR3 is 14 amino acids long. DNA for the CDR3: TGTGCCAGCAGGGCTAGCGGGAGATCAGATACGCAGTATTTT. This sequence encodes CASRASGRSDTQYF.